This note documents a single TCR beta chain sequence. This entry comes from a study of shared clonotypes between healthy human individuals. Study-level information: Each donor contributed plates that comprised three CD4 naive, three CD4 memory, two CD8 naive and one CD8 memory.

Trimming shortened V by 0 bases and J by 4 bases, and 13 bases separated the two germline ends. CDR3 size: 15 residues. Per germline, CDR1 MNHEY and CDR2 SVGAGI. Produced via immunoSEQ multiplex PCR; TCRdb's table is partial and in-frame only. The repertoire consists of about 2.4 million clones, with approximately 94% occurring once and the leading ten covering 0.13% to 0.15%. The receptor comes from a man younger than 35 in good health. The chain is built from TRBV6-5 and TRBJ2-7, with D perhaps matching TRBD1 (5 bases). The source material was naive CD4+ T cells sorted from blood. Subset reported: CD45RA+ positively selected. As DNA, the CDR3 is TGTGCCAGCAGTTACTCGTCCCAGGGTGTTTACGAGCAGTACTTC. Protein: CASSYSSQGVYEQYF.